This T cell receptor (beta chain) was sequenced during a study of naive and memory T cell subsets. Trimming took 9 bases from V and 7 from J; bases not matched to a gene: 3. CDR1 is SNHLY and CDR2 is FYNNEI in the germline V gene. There are 13 residues in the CDR3. Both TRBC1 and TRBC2 were covered by a beta constant-region primer of two equimolar oligonucleotides. Nested alpha and beta constant-region primers with the SP2 primer drove four PCR rounds on ligated cDNA. One entry per CDR3 protein, called by TCRdb with MiXCR from the UMI-ligation and nested PCR reads. This repertoire shows about 90,000 distinct CDR3 sequences, about 11% found once; its top ten account for 0.13%. Notes on this clonotype: Its matching antigen is unknown.

Regarding the study as a whole: A few larger clonotypes appeared in naive repertoires, especially CD8, possibly memory cells re-expressing CD45RA. In CD4 and CD8 cells, diversity dropped from naive through EMRA.

The sequenced sample was naive CD4+ T cells from blood. The receptor comes from a human donor in good health. The genes are TRBV2 and TRBJ2-3, with 14 bases identical to TRBD2. The CDR3 DNA is TGTGCCAGTAGGACTAGCGGGGGGAATACGCAGTATTTT. It yields the protein CASRTSGGNTQYF.